The entry that follows covers one T cell receptor (beta chain) sequence. The sample belongs to a study of control samples from healthy donors and cancer patients. Assay: immunoSEQ multiplex PCR; the TCRdb copy retains only in-frame clones and omits some. The table records 70,000 or so clones, about 90% of them present only once. Trimming removed 3 bases from V and 3 bases from J, with 10 bases in between. CDR1 and CDR2 from the germline V gene are MNHNS and SASEGT. This CDR3 has 14 amino acids. J is TRBJ2-3 and V is TRBV6-1, with D uncertain. The TCR originated in a man in his 60s with lung cancer. The specimen was PBMCs. In DNA, the CDR3 is TGTGCCAGCAGTGACGGATTAATTACAGATACGCAGTATTTT. Translation gives CASSDGLITDTQYF.